Below, one T cell receptor (beta chain) is given with its context. This specimen belongs to a study of blood T cell repertoires in COVID-19. Turning to the study itself: In each case, the material was cDNA or gDNA derived from T cells, B-cell-depleted T cells, or PBMCs.

Trimming pared 6 bases from V and 5 bases from J, leaving 14 bases between. The CDR3 totals 13 residues. The germline gives CDR1 MDHEN, CDR2 SYDVKM. Clinical history as reported by participants underpinned cohort assignment. Repertoires were generated with immunoSEQ multiplex PCR, while TCRdb's copy carries only in-frame clones and drops some. The sample lists about 350,000 clones; 88% were seen once. Source material: PBMCs or T cells enriched from blood (not recorded which). This receptor was taken from a woman in her twenties or thirties who had been exposed to COVID-19. The chain is built from TRBV28 and TRBJ2-7; D call uncertain. The CDR3 DNA follows: TGTGCCAGCAGCTTGCGATCGGGTAACGAGCAGTACTTC. This translates into CASSLRSGNEQYF.